Listed here are 26 T cell receptor beta chains from one sample, sequenced in a study of cytomegalovirus exposure and HLA in healthy donors. Both 60 Vbeta primers and 13 Jbeta primers went into the PCR. Method: immunoSEQ multiplex PCR; TCRdb's copy keeps in-frame clones and lacks some. The sample lists 150,000 to 250,000 clones; 79% were seen once. Material for sequencing was PBMCs. These receptors originate from a girl between 5 and 17 years old in good health and CMV-seropositive.

This clone was recorded a few times. The V call is TRBV6-1, the J call TRBJ2-7, with TRBD1 matching over 9 bases. Germline-derived CDR1 and CDR2 are MNHNS and SASEGT. CDR3 length equals 14 residues. With 5 bases clipped from V and 1 base from J, the junction kept 3 bases outside the gene matches. The DNA for the CDR3 is TGTGCCAGCAGTCGACAGGGGGAATCCTACGAGCAGTACTTC. Translated: CASSRQGESYEQYF.

V is TRBV19 and J is TRBJ2-3; D might be TRBD1 (5 bases). In germline, CDR1 is LNHDA, CDR2 SQIVND (reference sequence). This CDR3 contains 13 residues. The ends were cut back, 7 bases at V and 7 bases at J, with 15 bases in the middle. CDR3 coding DNA: TGTGCCAGTAAACCTCAAGGGGCATATACGCAGTATTTT. Its protein product is CASKPQGAYTQYF.

The CDR3 reads CASSPISGGEGDTQYF. In nucleotides, the CDR3 is TGTGCCAGCAGCCCCATCTCGGGGGGAGAGGGAGATACGCAGTATTTT. This chain uses TRBV7-8 with TRBJ2-3; TRBD2 matches 7 bases. Unmatched junction bases numbered 13, after V lost 5 bases and J lost 5 bases. Germline-derived CDR1 and CDR2 are SGHVS and FQNEAQ. The CDR3 length is 16 residues.

The J gene is TRBJ2-7, the V gene TRBV15, with D perhaps matching TRBD1 (6 bases). Trimming took off 3 bases at V and 7 bases at J, with 19 bases between the two ends. Per germline, CDR1 LNHNV and CDR2 YYDKDF (reference sequence). The CDR3 runs 15 residues. CDR3 in DNA: TGTGCCACCAGCAGGGAGACAGGCGGGTTGGAGGAGCAGTACTTC. Its protein is CATSRETGGLEEQYF.

In its sample, this clone was seen many times. The chain couples TRBV27 to TRBJ2-7, with 9 bases identical to TRBD1. CDR3 size: 15 residues. The germline V gene encodes CDR1 MNHEY and CDR2 SMNVEV (reference sequence). V trimming: 2 bases; J trimming: 2 bases; junction bases outside the gene matches: 4. The CDR3, as DNA: TGTGCCAGCAGTTTAACAGGACAGGGGCCCTACGAGCAGTACTTC. Protein: CASSLTGQGPYEQYF.

In its sample, this clone was seen a few times. The chain is built from TRBV4-2 and TRBJ2-7; 7 bases are shared with TRBD1. Trimming took 0 bases from V and 1 from J; bases not matched to a gene: 6. Germline V gene data show CDR1 as LGHNA and CDR2 as YNFKEQ. This CDR3 has 16 amino acids. The CDR3 spells CASSQDPDRASYEQYF. The DNA of the CDR3 is TGTGCCAGCAGCCAAGATCCTGACAGGGCATCCTACGAGCAGTACTTC.

The chain employs TRBV4-3 and TRBJ1-2; possibly TRBD1 for D (5 bases). The CDR3 spans 18 residues. Germline assignment: CDR1 LGHNA and CDR2 YSLEER. The V end lost 0 bases, the J end lost 3 bases, and 20 bases lay between the germline ends. This CDR3 is CASSQEFWGTGGDYGYTF. The CDR3 nucleotides read TGCGCCAGCAGCCAAGAGTTTTGGGGCACGGGGGGGGACTATGGCTACACCTTC.

The J gene is TRBJ1-2, the V gene TRBV19; 8 bases fit TRBD1. The CDR3 spans 16 residues. J was trimmed by 4 bases and V by 0 bases; bases with no gene match: 7. Germline V CDR1 and CDR2: LNHDA, SQIVND (reference sequence). CDR3 loop: CASSIDGTGGSYGYTF. In DNA, the CDR3 is TGTGCCAGTAGTATAGATGGGACAGGCGGTTCCTATGGCTACACCTTC.

The chain uses TRBV5-1 and TRBJ2-7; D possibly corresponds to TRBD2 (5 bases). The CDR3 is made up of 15 amino acids. With 2 bases removed from V and 0 bases from J, the gap between germline ends came to 12 bases. Germline values: CDR1 SGHRS, CDR2 YFSETQ. CDR3 in amino acids: CASSLSPGSSYEQYF. As DNA, the CDR3 is TGCGCCAGCAGCTTATCCCCTGGGAGCTCCTACGAGCAGTACTTC. Based on the CDR3 plus reference TRBV5-1 and TRBJ2-7, the full variable domain is KAGVTQTPRYLIKTRGQQVTLSCSPISGHRSVSWYQQTPGQGLQFLFEYFSETQRNKGNFPGRFSGRQFSNSRSEMNVSTLELGDSALYLCASSLSPGSSYEQYFGPGTRLTVT.

V and J are TRBV27 and TRBJ2-4, with D tentatively TRBD1 (6 bases). Germline lookup yields CDR1 MNHEY and CDR2 SMNVEV (reference sequence). This CDR3 is 16 amino acids long. The V end lost 5 bases, the J end lost 0 bases, and 14 bases lay between the germline ends. The CDR3 spells CASSPHQGIAKNIQYF. The DNA of the CDR3 is TGTGCCAGCAGTCCCCATCAGGGGATAGCCAAAAACATTCAGTACTTC.

The CDR3: CASRLAGGLSYEQYF. CDR3 DNA: TGTGCCAGCAGGCTAGCGGGGGGGCTGTCCTACGAGCAGTACTTC. This chain joins TRBV28 and TRBJ2-7, with 12 bases lining up with TRBD2. There are 15 residues in the CDR3. Germline values: CDR1 MDHEN, CDR2 SYDVKM. Trimming at V came to 6 bases and at J to 1 base, leaving 4 bases not matched to a gene. Supplemented by reference TRBV28 and TRBJ2-7, the full variable domain reads DVKVTQSSRYLVKRTGEKVFLECVQDMDHENMFWYRQDPGLGLRLIYFSYDVKMKEKGDIPEGYSVSREKKERFSLILESASTNQTSMYLCASRLAGGLSYEQYFGPGTRLTVT.

The rearrangement uses TRBV9 and TRBJ2-3; the match to TRBD2 covers 12 bases. Losses at the gene ends were 3 bases for V and 4 bases for J; bases not matched to a gene: 3. The CDR3 spans 15 residues. Germline CDR1 reads SGDLS; CDR2 reads YYNGEE. The CDR3 spells CASSGPSGGADTQYF. The DNA for the CDR3 is TGTGCCAGCAGCGGGCCTAGCGGGGGGGCAGATACGCAGTATTTT.

The chain employs TRBV7-2 and TRBJ2-1; no clear D gene. Deletions cut 10 bases from V and 3 bases from J, with 13 bases between. Germline CDR1 is SGHTA and CDR2 is FQGNSA. The CDR3 is made up of 13 amino acids. DNA for the CDR3: TGTGCCACGGCGGTAGAAGTCTACAATGAGCAGTTCTTC. It specifies CATAVEVYNEQFF.

The chain combines TRBV10-3 with TRBJ1-6, with D maybe TRBD1 (5 bases). The CDR3 is made up of 13 amino acids. Trimming left V 10 bases short and J 11 bases short, with 18 bases between. CDR1 ENHRY and CDR2 SYGVKD come from the germline V gene. CDR3 coding DNA: TGTGCCACCGTTTGGGGGGAAGGGCCACCCCTCCACTTT. Protein: CATVWGEGPPLHF.

The rearrangement links TRBV6-1 to TRBJ1-5; D remains unclear. The germline V gene has CDR1 MNHNS and CDR2 SASEGT. Trimming cost V 2 bases and J 7 bases, with 9 bases left between them. CDR3 length: 13 amino acids. CDR3 region: CASSEREVQPQHF. The CDR3 region has the DNA TGTGCCAGCAGTGAAAGGGAGGTCCAGCCCCAGCATTTT.

The chain joins TRBV5-8 to TRBJ1-4; 7 positions agree with TRBD1. The CDR3 totals 16 residues. V lost 0 bases to trimming and J lost 6 bases; unmatched junction nucleotides: 8. Germline V gene data show CDR1 as SGHTS and CDR2 as YDEGEE. CDR3 bases: TGTGCCAGCAGCTTGGGTACAGGGGAGGTCGATGAAAAACTGTTTTTT. This sequence encodes CASSLGTGEVDEKLFF.

The genes are TRBV6-5 and TRBJ2-7; the D gene is possibly TRBD1 (5 bases). The V and J ends lost 4 bases and 3 bases respectively, with 13 bases between them. CDR3 length equals 14 residues. Germline CDR1 and CDR2: MNHEY and SVGAGI. The CDR3 protein is CASSFTGTSYEQYF. CDR3 coding DNA: TGTGCCAGCAGTTTCACAGGAACAAGCTACGAGCAGTACTTC.

J is TRBJ2-2 and V is TRBV29-1, with TRBD1 matching 10 bases. This CDR3 has 14 amino acids. After removal of 7 bases from V and 5 bases from J, the junction contained 7 bases not matched to a gene. From germline, CDR1 is SQVTM and CDR2 ANQGSEA. CDR3 DNA sequence: TGCAGCGGGGACCCGGGACAGGGGACCGGGGAGCTGTTTTTT. This sequence encodes CSGDPGQGTGELFF.

V and J are TRBV30 and TRBJ1-6; possibly TRBD1 for D (5 bases). The V end was cut by 5 bases, the J end by 10 bases, with 9 bases between. The CDR3 runs to 11 residues. Germline-derived CDR1 and CDR2 are GTSNPN and SVGIG (reference sequence). For the CDR3, the DNA is TGTGCCTGGGACAGTTGGTCACCCCTCCACTTT. It specifies CAWDSWSPLHF.

As for this clone: Different DNA sequences within this sample yield the same CDR3. This sequence joins TRBV4-3 and TRBJ2-7; TRBD1 is a possible D gene (6 bases). The V gene's germline CDR1 is LGHNA and CDR2 YSLEER. V was clipped by 0 bases and J by 3 bases, with 6 bases between them. This CDR3 has 13 amino acids. CDR3 loop: CASSQDRGYEQYF. The CDR3 bases are TGCGCCAGCAGCCAAGACAGGGGCTACGAGCAGTACTTC.

The chain couples TRBV6-5 to TRBJ1-2, with TRBD1 identical over 7 bases. The CDR3 covers 14 residues. CDR1 MNHEY and CDR2 SVGAGI come from the germline V gene. V was pared by 7 bases and J by 0 bases, with 5 bases of the junction left unmatched. CDR3 region: CASTEGAANYGYTF. The CDR3 DNA is TGTGCCAGCACGGAGGGGGCGGCTAACTATGGCTACACCTTC.

V usage is TRBV11-3 and J usage is TRBJ1-1; D uncertain. Trimming left V 3 bases short and J 8 bases short, with 16 bases between. The germline V gene has CDR1 SGHNT and CDR2 YENEEA. This CDR3 spans 14 amino acids. CDR3 DNA: TGTGCCAGCAGCTTTCCCTTGGGCCCGGCAGAAGCTTTCTTT. This encodes CASSFPLGPAEAFF. The full variable domain, in which reference TRBV11-3 and TRBJ1-1 provide the parts outside the CDR3, is EAGVVQSPRYKIIEKKQPVAFWCNPISGHNTLYWYLQNLGQGPELLIRYENEEAVDDSQLPKDRFSAERLKGVDSTLKIQPAELGDSAVYLCASSFPLGPAEAFFGQGTRLTVV.

The J gene is TRBJ2-7, the V gene TRBV7-8; D may be TRBD1 (5 bases). The ends were cut back, 1 base at V and 1 base at J, with 8 bases in the middle. CDR1 is SGHVS, CDR2 FQNEAQ, per germline. CDR3 length: 14 residues. The CDR3 region is CASSLVQGSYEQYF. DNA of the CDR3: TGTGCCAGCAGCTTAGTTCAGGGTTCCTACGAGCAGTACTTC.

The J gene is TRBJ1-6, the V gene TRBV6-5, with no clear D. Germline V lookup: CDR1 MNHEY, CDR2 SVGAGI. Trimming shortened V by 2 bases and J by 10 bases, and 9 bases separated the two germline ends. This CDR3 comprises 13 residues. The CDR3 nucleotides read TGTGCCAGCAGTTACCAGATGCGGTCACCCCTCCACTTT. Its translation: CASSYQMRSPLHF.

This rearrangement joins TRBV6-5 to TRBJ2-7, with D unclear. Trimming stripped 3 bases from V and 4 bases from J, with 16 bases between. This CDR3 region has 15 residues. Germline values: CDR1 MNHEY, CDR2 SVGAGI. The CDR3 sequence: CASSYSSLLEYEQYF. The CDR3 nucleotides read TGTGCCAGCAGTTATAGTTCCCTCCTTGAGTACGAGCAGTACTTC.

V usage is TRBV7-8 and J usage is TRBJ1-4, with 8 bases identical to TRBD1. This CDR3 is 17 amino acids long. J gave up 4 bases and V 4 bases, and 11 bases lay outside the gene matches. Germline CDR1 is SGHVS and CDR2 is FQNEAQ. The DNA for the CDR3 is TGTGCCAGCAGCTCAGGGGGCAGGGAGGGAGTTAATGAAAAACTGTTTTTT. Translating gives CASSSGGREGVNEKLFF.